This TCR beta chain was captured by sequencing in a study of PD-1 blockade in classical Hodgkin lymphoma. Study details: Intravenous infusions of nivolumab 3 mg/kg reached patients every 2 weeks.

TCRdb keeps only in-frame clones here, not all; method: immunoSEQ multiplex PCR. Found here are approximately 21,000 clones, about 70% of them singletons; the top ten hold roughly 19%. Time point in this sample: cycle 4 day 1 (C4D1), after less than 7 weeks of nivolumab. Every patient had relapsed following autologous stem cell transplantation, and cohorts differed in brentuximab vedotin exposure. The CDR3 covers 15 residues. Germline V gives CDR1 SGHRS, CDR2 YFSETQ. Trimming took 1 base from V and 10 from J; bases not matched to a gene: 8. This TCR was recovered from a human donor with classical Hodgkin lymphoma. The chain employs TRBV5-1 and TRBJ1-4; TRBD1 matches at 9 bases. The specimen was peripheral blood mononuclear cells (PBMCs), collected before the fourth cycle of nivolumab. This CDR3 is CASSLLGTGNGKLFF. CDR3 DNA sequence: TGCGCCAGCAGCTTGTTGGGGACAGGGAACGGAAAACTGTTTTTT.